Each of the 26 T cell receptor beta chains below was sequenced from the same sample in a study of blood T cell repertoires in COVID-19. Method: immunoSEQ multiplex PCR; TCRdb's copy keeps in-frame clones and lacks some. Among around 160,000 clones listed, roughly 80% were seen once. Sequenced input: peripheral blood. Receptors originate from a woman between 40 and 55 years old with active or convalescent COVID-19.

With respect to this clone: Within the sample, other DNA sequences also encode this same CDR3. The chain uses TRBV11-2 and TRBJ1-2, with D perhaps TRBD1 (6 bases). Trimming stripped 2 bases from V and 3 bases from J, with 10 bases between. CDR1 SGHAT and CDR2 FQNNGV come from the germline V gene. The CDR3 contains 14 residues. CDR3: CASSLQGPYYGYTF. The CDR3 nucleotides are TGTGCCAGCAGCTTACAGGGGCCGTACTATGGCTACACCTTC.

The chain has TRBV9 and TRBJ1-2; no clear D gene. The V gene's germline CDR1 is SGDLS and CDR2 YYNGEE. The CDR3 consists of 10 residues. V lost 3 bases and J 8 bases, leaving 5 bases between the germline ends. The CDR3 bases are TGTGCCAGCAGCGGGGCCGGCTACACCTTC. Its protein product is CASSGAGYTF.

V gene TRBV5-8 combines with J gene TRBJ2-3; weak D call: TRBD2 (5 bases). This CDR3 contains 14 residues. V was clipped by 0 bases and J by 4 bases, with 9 bases between them. Germline V gives CDR1 SGHTS, CDR2 YDEGEE. This chain's CDR3 is CASSLGSGADTQYF. CDR3 bases: TGTGCCAGCAGCTTGGGTTCCGGGGCAGATACGCAGTATTTT. The whole variable domain, filled in from reference TRBV5-8 and TRBJ2-3, reads EAGVTQSPTHLIKTRGQQATLRCSPISGHTSVYWYQQALGLGLQFLLWYDEGEERNRGNFPPRFSGRQFPNYSSELNVNALELEDSALYLCASSLGSGADTQYFGPGTRLTVL.

The chain uses TRBV6-2 or TRBV6-3 and TRBJ1-5, with a tentative D call TRBD1 (5 bases). V was trimmed by 5 bases and J by 5 bases, leaving 10 bases between them. The CDR3 has 13 residues. CDR1 is MNHEY and CDR2 is SVGEGT in the germline V gene. CDR3 nucleotide sequence: TGTGCCAGCAGTCCGACAGACGATCAGCCCCAGCATTTT. Residues: CASSPTDDQPQHF.

CDR3 sequence reads: CASSSPRGRRNSPLHF. The CDR3 region has the DNA TGTGCCAGCAGCTCCCCGAGAGGGAGGCGCAATTCACCCCTCCACTTT. The chain joins TRBV11-2 to TRBJ1-6; D ambiguous. The V and J ends lost 4 bases and 7 bases respectively, with 17 bases between them. The V gene's germline CDR1 is SGHAT and CDR2 FQNNGV. The CDR3 contains 16 residues.

The rearrangement joins TRBV23-1 to TRBJ2-5; tentatively, D is TRBD1 (6 bases). TRBV23-1 is classed as an ORF, of uncertain function. The CDR3 extends over 16 amino acids. Trimming stripped 0 bases from V and 3 bases from J, with 14 bases between. CDR3 nucleotide sequence: TGCGCCAGCAGTCAATCAGGGGGTGGCAGAGAAGAGACCCAGTACTTC. Translating it yields CASSQSGGGREETQYF.

DNA of the CDR3: TGTGCCAGCAGCTTTTATCATGGCGGATACTATGGCTACACCTTC. It encodes CASSFYHGGYYGYTF. The chain uses TRBV27 and TRBJ1-2; D is ambiguous. Trimming left V 6 bases short and J 3 bases short, with 17 bases between. The CDR3 has 15 residues. Looked up from germline, CDR1 is MNHEY and CDR2 is SMNVEV (reference sequence).

This rearrangement joins TRBV2 to TRBJ1-2; 7 bases line up with TRBD1. The CDR3 loop spans 14 amino acids. Germline V gene data show CDR1 as SNHLY and CDR2 as FYNNEI. Losses at the gene ends were 6 bases for V and 0 bases for J; bases not matched to a gene: 4. CDR3: CASSVGTANYGYTF. In DNA, the CDR3 is TGTGCCAGCAGCGTTGGGACAGCTAACTATGGCTACACCTTC.

This chain connects TRBV27 to TRBJ1-2; 7 bases are a match to TRBD1. The germline V gene has CDR1 MNHEY and CDR2 SMNVEV (reference sequence). V shed 4 bases and J 8 bases; nucleotides not matched to a gene: 7. There are 13 residues in the CDR3. CDR3 nucleotides: TGTGCCAGCAGTTACCTAGGGGGCTGGGGCTACACCTTC. Translating gives CASSYLGGWGYTF.

The chain recombines TRBV4-1 with TRBJ2-7; TRBD1 agrees at 7 bases. The CDR3 is 15 residues long. The J segment lost 4 bases and the V segment lost 4 bases, leaving 10 bases of the junction unmatched. Germline V CDR1 and CDR2: MGHRA, YSYEKL. The CDR3 protein is CASSPRQGLWYEQYF. The CDR3 region has the DNA TGCGCCAGCAGCCCGCGACAGGGTTTGTGGTACGAGCAGTACTTC.

V usage is TRBV28 and J usage is TRBJ2-7, with D unclear. Germline V gives CDR1 MDHEN, CDR2 SYDVKM. V was trimmed by 6 bases and J by 4 bases, leaving 4 bases between them. The CDR3 totals 10 residues. CDR3: CASRRYEQYF. The CDR3 region has the DNA TGTGCCAGCAGGCGGTACGAGCAGTACTTC.

The chain carries TRBV30 and TRBJ1-1, with TRBD1 matching 9 bases. The CDR3 contains 14 residues. From germline, CDR1 is GTSNPN and CDR2 SVGIG (reference sequence). Losses at the gene ends were 3 bases for V and 5 bases for J; bases not matched to a gene: 7. CDR3 DNA: TGTGCCTGGAGCCAAGGGACAGGGCATACTGAAGCTTTCTTT. Its protein is CAWSQGTGHTEAFF.

The rearrangement links TRBV18 to TRBJ2-1; 15 bases agree with TRBD2. This CDR3 spans 19 amino acids. V lost 6 bases to trimming and J lost 2 bases; unmatched junction nucleotides: 11. Germline CDR1 KGHSH, CDR2 LQKENI. The CDR3: CASSKGQGTSGRTYNEQFF. Here the CDR3 DNA reads TGTGCCAGCTCGAAAGGACAGGGGACTAGCGGGAGGACCTACAATGAGCAGTTCTTC.

V is TRBV21-1 and J is TRBJ1-5. TRBV21-1 is deemed a pseudogene. This CDR3 is 15 amino acids long. The chain's CDR3 is CASSKDSRRNQPQHF. DNA of the CDR3: TGTGCCAGCAGCAAAGATTCTAGGAGAAATCAGCCCCAGCATTTT.

The chain links TRBV28 to TRBJ1-4, with D uncertain. V gave up 5 bases and J gave up 4 bases, with 17 bases separating them. The germline V gene encodes CDR1 MDHEN and CDR2 SYDVKM. The CDR3 extends over 16 amino acids. Written as DNA, the CDR3 is TGTGCCAGCAGTAGTTCCCAGTGGGCCTATAATGAAAAACTGTTTTTT. This translates into CASSSSQWAYNEKLFF. Complete variable domain (other parts from reference TRBV28 and TRBJ1-4): DVKVTQSSRYLVKRTGEKVFLECVQDMDHENMFWYRQDPGLGLRLIYFSYDVKMKEKGDIPEGYSVSREKKERFSLILESASTNQTSMYLCASSSSQWAYNEKLFFGSGTQLSVL.

The chain uses TRBV6-5 and TRBJ1-2; 11 bases align to TRBD1. Germline CDR1 and CDR2: MNHEY and SVGAGI. CDR3 length: 15 amino acids. With 2 bases clipped from V and 6 bases from J, the junction kept 5 bases outside the gene matches. The CDR3 DNA follows: TGTGCCAGCAGTTACGTGGGACAGGGGGTTGATGGCTACACCTTC. Its protein product is CASSYVGQGVDGYTF.

The chain carries TRBV7-7 and TRBJ2-1; the D gene is possibly TRBD2 (6 bases). The V end was cut by 1 base, the J end by 5 bases, with 15 bases between. The CDR3 has 16 residues. Germline assignment: CDR1 SSHAT and CDR2 FNYEAQ (reference sequence). The chain's CDR3 is CASSLGGGWADNEQFF. In DNA form, the CDR3 reads TGTGCCAGCAGCTTAGGAGGAGGGTGGGCGGACAATGAGCAGTTCTTC. Full variable domain (rest looked up from reference TRBV7-7 and TRBJ2-1): GAGVSQSPRYKVTKRGQDVTLRCDPISSHATLYWYQQALGQGPEFLTYFNYEAQPDKSGLPSDRFSAERPEGSISTLTIQRTEQRDSAMYRCASSLGGGWADNEQFFGPGTRLTVL.

The chain couples TRBV29-1 to TRBJ1-1; D may be TRBD1 (6 bases). CDR3 length: 17 residues. V lost 3 bases to trimming and J lost 0 bases, with 20 bases between them. Per germline, CDR1 SQVTM and CDR2 ANQGSEA. CDR3 nucleotides: TGCAGCGTTGATCTTTTGGGGGGGCGGGCCATGAACACTGAAGCTTTCTTT. Protein: CSVDLLGGRAMNTEAFF.

The genes are TRBV4-1 and TRBJ1-1, with 7 bases matching TRBD1. The CDR3 spans 14 residues. The V gene's germline CDR1 is MGHRA and CDR2 YSYEKL. V lost 4 bases to trimming and J lost 4 bases; unmatched junction nucleotides: 6. The CDR3 sequence: CASSPPQGGTEAFF. CDR3 nucleotide sequence: TGCGCCAGCAGCCCACCTCAGGGGGGCACTGAAGCTTTCTTT.

V and J are TRBV30 and TRBJ2-3; 9 positions match TRBD2. The length of the CDR3 is 15 residues. Unmatched junction bases numbered 8, after V lost 1 base and J lost 6 bases. Germline lookup yields CDR1 GTSNPN and CDR2 SVGIG (reference sequence). The CDR3, as DNA: TGTGCCTGGAGTGGGTTAGCGGGAGACCCTGATACGCAGTATTTT. Its translation: CAWSGLAGDPDTQYF.

This chain uses TRBV11-3 with TRBJ2-7; TRBD1 agrees at 9 bases. Losses at the gene ends were 5 bases for V and 4 bases for J; bases not matched to a gene: 9. This CDR3 comprises 15 residues. CDR1 is SGHNT and CDR2 is YENEEA in the germline V gene. CDR3 amino acids: CASSLEGTGRYEQYF. The CDR3 bases are TGTGCCAGCAGCCTCGAAGGGACAGGGAGGTACGAGCAGTACTTC.

This chain uses TRBV4-2 with TRBJ2-3, with TRBD2 identical over 8 bases. Germline-derived CDR1 and CDR2 are LGHNA and YNFKEQ. The V gene end was trimmed by 0 bases and the J gene end by 3 bases; junction bases not matched to a gene: 5. The CDR3 sequence is 16 residues long. This chain's CDR3 is CASSQDGGGRTDTQYF. In nucleotides, the CDR3 is TGTGCCAGCAGCCAAGACGGGGGGGGCAGGACAGATACGCAGTATTTT.

This chain uses TRBV27 with TRBJ2-3; a weak D match, TRBD1 (6 bases). Germline lookup yields CDR1 MNHEY and CDR2 SMNVEV (reference sequence). The CDR3 length is 13 residues. Trimming removed 4 bases at V and 4 bases at J, with 9 bases between. CDR3 sequence reads: CASSYPGADTQYF. CDR3 nucleotide sequence: TGTGCCAGCAGTTATCCAGGGGCAGATACGCAGTATTTT.

In the case of this clone: This may stem from a read error, because a much larger clone lies one nucleotide away. V gene TRBV14 combines with J gene TRBJ2-3, with D perhaps matching TRBD2 (5 bases). V was trimmed by 4 bases and J by 2 bases, leaving 10 bases between them. Germline loops: CDR1 SGHDN, CDR2 FVKESK. This CDR3 is 14 amino acids long. The CDR3: CASSPGLPTDTQYF. The CDR3 nucleotides are TGTGCCAGCAGCCCCGGACTTCCCACAGATACGCAGTATTTT.

This sequence joins TRBV5-4 and TRBJ2-7, with 11 bases aligning to TRBD2. Germline-derived CDR1 and CDR2 are SGHNT and YYREEE (reference sequence). With V trimmed by 5 bases and J by 3 bases, 10 bases remained unmatched. CDR3 length: 16 amino acids. The CDR3: CASSKGSSGGFYEQYF. The DNA of the CDR3 is TGTGCCAGCAGTAAGGGATCTAGCGGGGGGTTCTACGAGCAGTACTTC.

This chain uses TRBV5-1 with TRBJ1-1; D call uncertain. There are 14 residues in the CDR3. Trimming removed 2 bases at V and 0 bases at J, with 8 bases between. The germline V gene has CDR1 SGHRS and CDR2 YFSETQ. The CDR3 loop is CASSFGQVNTEAFF. The CDR3 region has the DNA TGCGCCAGCAGCTTTGGGCAGGTGAACACTGAAGCTTTCTTT. Drawing the rest from reference TRBV5-1 and TRBJ1-1, the complete variable domain is KAGVTQTPRYLIKTRGQQVTLSCSPISGHRSVSWYQQTPGQGLQFLFEYFSETQRNKGNFPGRFSGRQFSNSRSEMNVSTLELGDSALYLCASSFGQVNTEAFFGQGTRLTVV.